Listed below are T cell receptor beta chains from one sample, sequenced in a study of blood T cells in healthy people across ages. Each CDR3 protein gets one entry after TCRdb re-called the 5' RACE reads with MiXCR. The data contain some 930,000 distinct CDR3 sequences, roughly 28% of them seen just once; the ten biggest clones take up roughly a tenth. These sequences were also reported in another study, on T cells of mothers and their children.

Sequenced material: blood. All receptors come from a middle-aged woman in good health. CDR3s include the opening cysteine and the closing phenylalanine or tryptophan. The D gene is left open where the match is weak. Part of the rows lack a size; the others show once, few, many or a class for expanded clones.

TGTGCCAGCAGTTATTCGGGGGGAGCAGATACGCAGTATTTT,CASSYSGGADTQYF,TRBD2,TRBJ2-3,few,TRBV28
TGCAGTGCTAGAGGTGGGGTACACACTGAAGCTTTCTTT,CSARGGVHTEAFF,-,TRBJ1-1,-,TRBV20-1
TGTGCCAGCAGTTTAGGGGGAGATGAGCAGTTCTTC,CASSLGGDEQFF,-,TRBJ2-1,many,TRBV5-1
TGTGCCAGCTCACCATACGAAGAGACCCAGTACTTC,CASSPYEETQYF,-,TRBJ2-5,-,TRBV18
TGTGCCAGCACCTTAGGGGGGACTGGCACAGATACGCAGTATTTT,CASTLGGTGTDTQYF,-,TRBJ2-3,-,TRBV12-3/TRBV12-4
TGTGCCAGCAGGCCCGGTATAACAGATGGGGGCTACACCTTC,CASRPGITDGGYTF,-,TRBJ1-2,-,TRBV12-3/TRBV12-4
TGTGCCATCAGGGACGGGACCCCTGGATGGGAGCAGTTCTTC,CAIRDGTPGWEQFF,-,TRBJ2-1,-,TRBV10-3
TGCAGTGCTAGAGATACGGGACTAGCGGGGGGGCCGTATGAGCAGTTCTTC,CSARDTGLAGGPYEQFF,TRBD2,TRBJ2-1,-,TRBV20-1
TGTGCCAGCAGCTTAACGGGACCTAATTCACCCCTCCACTTT,CASSLTGPNSPLHF,-,TRBJ1-6,few,TRBV7-3
TGTGCCAGCAGTGAGACTAGCGGGCGGGATGAGCAGTTCTTC,CASSETSGRDEQFF,TRBD2,TRBJ2-1,many,TRBV6-4
TGTGCCAGCTCACCCAGACAGGGAGATCAGCCCCAGCATTTT,CASSPRQGDQPQHF,TRBD1,TRBJ1-5,many,TRBV7-2
TGTGCCAGCAGCAGCTTACGCAGGGAGAACTATGGCTACACCTTC,CASSSLRRENYGYTF,-,TRBJ1-2,-,TRBV11-2
TGTGCCAGCAGCTTCCAGGGTGCTATGGACTATGGCTACACCTTC,CASSFQGAMDYGYTF,-,TRBJ1-2,few,TRBV7-2
TGTGCCAGCAGCATTACTAGCGGGGGGCGCAATGAGCAGTACTTC,CASSITSGGRNEQYF,TRBD2,TRBJ2-5,-,TRBV28
TGTGCCAGCGGCAACGGGGTGAACACTGAAGCTTTCTTT,CASGNGVNTEAFF,-,TRBJ1-1,few,TRBV6-5
TGTGCCAGCAACAATCAGGGACTGGACACAGATACGCAGTATTTT,CASNNQGLDTDTQYF,-,TRBJ2-3,-,TRBV6-2/TRBV6-3
TGCGCCAGCAGCGCGGGGACAGGGGGATGGGGCACTGAAGCTTTCTTT,CASSAGTGGWGTEAFF,TRBD1,TRBJ1-1,-,TRBV5-1
TGTGCCGGCAGTGGGTCAGGGGGAGGCTCCTACGAGCAGTACTTC,CAGSGSGGGSYEQYF,-,TRBJ2-7,once,TRBV25-1